A single sample is the source of the 18 T cell receptor beta chains below, sequenced in a study of control samples from healthy donors and cancer patients. Libraries were prepared by immunoSEQ multiplex PCR; TCRdb keeps only in-frame clonotypes and omits some of them. The sample holds about 2,500 clones, approximately 97% seen once. Sequencing was carried out using PBMCs. The receptors were gathered from a man in his 70s with head and neck cancer.

The chain combines TRBV9 with TRBJ2-1; D possibly uses TRBD1 or TRBD2 (5 bases each). Germline assignment: CDR1 SGDLS and CDR2 YYNGEE. This CDR3 region has 14 residues. V was pared by 3 bases and J by 0 bases, with 7 bases between. In DNA form, the CDR3 reads TGTGCCAGCAGCGAGGGGACCTCCTACAATGAGCAGTTCTTC. Its translation: CASSEGTSYNEQFF.

The chain recombines TRBV18 with TRBJ2-7; perhaps TRBD2 as D (6 bases). Germline CDR1 reads KGHSH; CDR2 reads LQKENI. Trimming stripped 0 bases from V and 0 bases from J, with 18 bases between. CDR3 length equals 18 residues. The CDR3 region is CASSPPGVGGGSSYEQYF. The CDR3 DNA is TGTGCCAGCTCACCACCGGGTGTCGGGGGAGGCTCCTCCTACGAGCAGTACTTC.

The rearrangement uses TRBV7-9 and TRBJ1-2; D remains ambiguous. Trimming left V 2 bases short and J 2 bases short, with 6 bases between. Looked up from germline, CDR1 is SEHNR and CDR2 is FQNEAQ (reference sequence). The CDR3 covers 13 residues. The CDR3 sequence is CASSLYQNYGYTF. The DNA for the CDR3 is TGTGCCAGCAGCTTATATCAGAACTATGGCTACACCTTC. The full variable domain, with the rest looked up from reference TRBV7-9 and TRBJ1-2, is DTGVSQNPRHKITKRGQNVTFRCDPISEHNRLYWYRQTLGQGPEFLTYFQNEAQLEKSRLLSDRFSAERPKGSFSTLEIQRTEQGDSAMYLCASSLYQNYGYTFGSGTRLTVV.

The CDR3 sequence: CASSITGTGASPLHF. CDR3 sequence (DNA): TGTGCCAGCAGCATTACCGGGACAGGGGCTTCACCCCTCCACTTT. The V and J genes are TRBV9 and TRBJ1-6; 10 bases line up with TRBD1. This CDR3 comprises 15 residues. Trimming took 4 bases from V and 9 from J; bases not matched to a gene: 7. Germline V gene lookup returns CDR1 SGDLS and CDR2 YYNGEE.

The chain recombines TRBV3-1 (or the pseudogene TRBV3-2) with TRBJ1-1; D may be TRBD1 (5 bases). With 4 bases removed from V and 4 bases from J, the gap between germline ends came to 10 bases. Germline values: CDR1 LGHDT, CDR2 YNNKEL (reference sequence). The CDR3 runs to 13 residues. CDR3 sequence (DNA): TGTGCCAGCAGCCTCAGGGCGGTCACTGAAGCTTTCTTT. It codes for CASSLRAVTEAFF.

The chain has TRBV5-1 and TRBJ2-3; D could derive from TRBD1 or TRBD2 (5 bases each). From germline, CDR1 is SGHRS and CDR2 YFSETQ. Trimming left V 4 bases short and J 6 bases short, with 12 bases between. CDR3 length equals 13 residues. For the CDR3, the DNA is TGCGCCAGCAGCCCGATGGGGGTTGATACGCAGTATTTT. This gives the protein CASSPMGVDTQYF.

The V and J genes are TRBV3-1 (or the pseudogene TRBV3-2) and TRBJ2-7; D is undetermined. The germline gives CDR1 LGHDT, CDR2 YNNKEL (reference sequence). The CDR3 is made up of 15 amino acids. V was shortened by 1 base and J by 1 base, with 11 bases between the two germline ends. CDR3 nucleotide sequence: TGTGCCAGCAGCCAAGCATTAAGCAAGTCCTACGAGCAGTACTTC. This gives the protein CASSQALSKSYEQYF.

About this clone: One end of the junction fails to match germline, which may point to a read error. The gene calls are TRBV3-1 (or the pseudogene TRBV3-2) and TRBJ2-2; D is perhaps TRBD2 (5 bases). There are 15 residues in the CDR3. Germline CDR1 and CDR2: LGHDT and YNNKEL (reference sequence). The CDR3 loop is CASSGRIRLDRGAVF. CDR3 DNA sequence: TGTGCCAGCAGCGGCAGAATCAGGCTTGACCGGGGAGCTGTTTTT.

This rearrangement joins TRBV6-5 to TRBJ1-5; D remains unclear. The CDR3 loop spans 13 amino acids. CDR1 MNHEY and CDR2 SVGAGI come from the germline V gene. Deletions cut 0 bases from V and 9 bases from J, with 9 bases between. DNA for the CDR3: TGTGCCAGCAGTTACTCGATGTTGGGGCCCCAGCATTTT. It specifies CASSYSMLGPQHF.

This chain connects TRBV5-1 to TRBJ2-3, with 7 bases lining up with TRBD2. CDR3 length: 16 residues. With V trimmed by 0 bases and J by 4 bases, 8 bases remained unmatched. Germline V lookup: CDR1 SGHRS, CDR2 YFSETQ. The CDR3 here is CASSLVPGGSSDTQYF. The CDR3 nucleotides are TGCGCCAGCAGCTTGGTTCCGGGAGGATCTTCAGATACGCAGTATTTT.

The J gene is TRBJ2-5, the V gene TRBV28; perhaps D is TRBD1 or TRBD2 (5 bases each). With 5 bases removed from V and 1 base from J, the gap between germline ends came to 11 bases. From germline, CDR1 is MDHEN and CDR2 SYDVKM. The CDR3 covers 14 residues. For the CDR3, the DNA is TGTGCCAGCAGTAAGGGGAGCAGCCAAGAGACCCAGTACTTC. Translated, it gives CASSKGSSQETQYF.

The V and J genes are TRBV14 and TRBJ2-7, with TRBD1 identical over 8 bases. V shed 4 bases and J 5 bases; nucleotides not matched to a gene: 4. The germline V gene has CDR1 SGHDN and CDR2 FVKESK. This CDR3 contains 13 residues. CDR3 protein: CASSPDRGHEQYF. CDR3 sequence (DNA): TGTGCCAGCAGCCCAGACAGGGGCCACGAGCAGTACTTC. The whole variable domain, remainder taken from reference TRBV14 and TRBJ2-7, is EAGVTQFPSHSVIEKGQTVTLRCDPISGHDNLYWYRRVMGKEIKFLLHFVKESKQDESGMPNNRFLAERTGGTYSTLKVQPAELEDSGVYFCASSPDRGHEQYFGPGTRLTVT.

The rearrangement uses TRBV6-1 and TRBJ2-7, with D hard to call. Deletions cut 3 bases from V and 7 bases from J, with 7 bases between. Looked up from germline, CDR1 is MNHNS and CDR2 is SASEGT. This CDR3 comprises 11 residues. The CDR3 spells CASSDAWEQYF. The CDR3 coding sequence is TGTGCCAGCAGTGATGCGTGGGAGCAGTACTTC.

The CDR3: CASRSAGTGDHEQYF. Here the CDR3 DNA reads TGTGCCAGCAGGTCGGCCGGGACAGGGGACCACGAGCAGTACTTC. This sequence joins TRBV6-5 and TRBJ2-7; 10 positions match TRBD1. Germline loops: CDR1 MNHEY, CDR2 SVGAGI. The trim removed 6 bases at V and 5 bases at J, leaving 10 bases unmatched. The CDR3 runs 15 residues.

The rearrangement uses TRBV12-3 or TRBV12-4 and TRBJ1-1, with unresolved D. The V and J ends lost 3 bases and 2 bases respectively, with 7 bases between them. The CDR3 runs 13 residues. As DNA, the CDR3 is TGTGCCAGCAGTTTTCGGGTTAACACTGAAGCTTTCTTT. It specifies CASSFRVNTEAFF.

The table lists this clone with a count of one. V and J are TRBV11-2 and TRBJ2-3, with 13 bases lining up with TRBD2. The germline gives CDR1 SGHAT, CDR2 FQNNGV. This CDR3 is 15 amino acids long. V lost 5 bases, J lost 7 bases, and 6 bases stayed unmatched. The CDR3 is CASSETSGRANTQYF. The CDR3 DNA reads as TGTGCCAGCAGCGAAACTAGCGGGAGGGCGAATACGCAGTATTTT.

The genes are TRBV5-4 and TRBJ2-1; TRBD2 matches at 12 bases. V was clipped by 4 bases and J by 2 bases; unmatched bases: 7. The CDR3 extends over 17 amino acids. Germline CDR1 is SGHNT and CDR2 is YYREEE (reference sequence). The CDR3 bases are TGTGCCAGCAGCGACGGACTAGCGGGACCCACCTACAATGAGCAGTTCTTC. It translates to CASSDGLAGPTYNEQFF.

CDR3 in amino acids: CASSLAGSGRANYEQYF. CDR3 bases: TGTGCCAGCAGCTTAGCTGGTAGCGGGAGGGCAAACTACGAGCAGTACTTC. This chain links TRBV7-2 with TRBJ2-7; TRBD2 matches 11 bases. The V gene's germline CDR1 is SGHTA and CDR2 FQGNSA. The trim removed 0 bases at V and 3 bases at J, leaving 7 bases unmatched. This CDR3 is built from 17 residues.